These 27 T cell receptor beta chains were all obtained from the same sample, sequenced in a study of T-cell memory formation after mild COVID-19. One entry per CDR3 protein results from TCRdb running MiXCR on the 5' RACE reads. Here the sample spans over 250,000 distinct CDR3 sequences, more than 15% being singletons. Sequencing input: PBMCs or a T cell subset sorted from them (not recorded which). The receptor source for this set is a man younger than 35 who had mild COVID-19 (a few samples of this study predate the infection). Cell type and time point are not known.

This clonotype was picked up a small number of times. V and J are TRBV7-2 and TRBJ2-2, with D perhaps matching TRBD1 (5 bases). V lost 6 bases, J lost 5 bases, and 10 bases lay in between. Germline lookup yields CDR1 SGHTA and CDR2 FQGNSA. The CDR3 runs 13 residues. The CDR3 loop is CASRPQGTGELFF. The CDR3 DNA reads as TGTGCCAGCAGACCGCAGGGTACCGGGGAGCTGTTTTTT.

This clonotype showed up just a few times. This chain uses TRBV29-1 with TRBJ1-1, with D possibly being TRBD1 (5 bases). The CDR3 sequence is 13 residues long. The V end lost 1 base, the J end lost 4 bases, and 10 bases lay between the germline ends. Germline values: CDR1 SQVTM, CDR2 ANQGSEA. The CDR3 DNA reads as TGCAGCGTTGAAGCTCTGGGGGGCACTGAAGCTTTCTTT. Protein: CSVEALGGTEAFF.

This clonotype was seen more than once but under ten times. The V and J genes are TRBV27 and TRBJ2-1, with TRBD2 identical over 12 bases. The germline gives CDR1 MNHEY, CDR2 SMNVEV (reference sequence). V dropped 6 bases and J dropped 5; count of bases not matched to a gene: 11. This CDR3 comprises 17 residues. The CDR3 sequence: CASSPLAGGQGNNEQFF. The CDR3 nucleotides read TGTGCCAGCAGCCCGCTAGCGGGGGGGCAGGGGAACAATGAGCAGTTCTTC.

This sequence joins TRBV15 and TRBJ2-7, with 8 bases that match TRBD1. Germline V gives CDR1 LNHNV, CDR2 YYDKDF (reference sequence). With 0 bases clipped from V and 2 bases from J, the junction kept 3 bases outside the gene matches. This CDR3 spans 15 amino acids. Here the CDR3 DNA reads TGTGCCACCAGCAGAGACAGGGGGCACGCCTACGAGCAGTACTTC. Translated, it gives CATSRDRGHAYEQYF.

The CDR3: CASSGTGSREKLFF. For the CDR3, the DNA is TGTGCCAGCAGCGGAACAGGGTCGCGGGAAAAACTGTTTTTT. The V call is TRBV9, the J call TRBJ1-4; maybe TRBD1 (6 bases). Germline V CDR1 and CDR2: SGDLS, YYNGEE. V dropped 3 bases and J dropped 8 bases, with 14 bases sitting between them. CDR3 size: 14 residues.

The chain recombines TRBV10-3 with TRBJ1-5, with 7 bases identical to TRBD1. Germline V gives CDR1 ENHRY, CDR2 SYGVKD. The CDR3 has 15 amino acids. V lost 6 bases, J lost 0 bases, and 5 bases stayed unmatched. DNA of the CDR3: TGTGCCATCAGCCGGGACAGCTATAGCAATCAGCCCCAGCATTTT. Residues: CAISRDSYSNQPQHF.

This clonotype occurred a few times. The V gene is TRBV7-3, the J gene TRBJ1-2; tentatively, D is TRBD1 (6 bases). Looked up from germline, CDR1 is SGHTA and CDR2 is FQGTGA. Trimming removed 0 bases from V and 4 bases from J, with 12 bases in between. CDR3 length: 15 amino acids. The CDR3 loop is CASSLTGGGGYGYTF. For the CDR3, the DNA is TGTGCCAGCAGCTTAACTGGGGGCGGGGGCTATGGCTACACCTTC.

This chain uses TRBV24-1 with TRBJ1-1, with D unresolved. The CDR3 runs to 13 residues. Germline-derived CDR1 and CDR2 are KGHDR and SFDVKD. The V gene lost 4 bases and the J gene lost 0 bases, with 5 bases spanning the gap. The CDR3 protein is CATSDSMNTEAFF. CDR3 in DNA: TGTGCCACCAGTGACAGTATGAACACTGAAGCTTTCTTT.

This clonotype was detected only a few times. V usage is TRBV20-1 and J usage is TRBJ1-1, with 8 bases lining up with TRBD1. The CDR3 length is 13 residues. Germline V gene data show CDR1 as DFQATT and CDR2 as SNEGSKA (reference sequence). J was trimmed by 1 base and V by 7 bases; bases with no gene match: 5. This chain's CDR3 is CSVGGQGNTEAFF. CDR3 bases: TGCAGTGTTGGTGGACAGGGGAACACTGAAGCTTTCTTT.

The chain joins TRBV24-1 to TRBJ2-3; 8 nucleotides align to TRBD2. Germline V gives CDR1 KGHDR, CDR2 SFDVKD. Trimming removed 5 bases from V and 6 bases from J; junction bases left unmatched: 9. The CDR3 is made up of 15 amino acids. CDR3 region: CATSGQRGRGDTQYF. As DNA, the CDR3 is TGTGCCACCAGTGGCCAGCGGGGGCGGGGGGATACGCAGTATTTT.

This clonotype came up a few times. V usage is TRBV5-6 and J usage is TRBJ1-5, with a possible D match to TRBD1 (6 bases). Germline V gives CDR1 SGHDT, CDR2 YYEEEE. This CDR3 region has 14 residues. V was trimmed by 0 bases and J by 7 bases, leaving 11 bases between them. The CDR3 loop reads CASSLDRVWQPQHF. The DNA for the CDR3 is TGTGCCAGCAGCTTGGACAGGGTATGGCAGCCCCAGCATTTT. Full variable domain (rest looked up from reference TRBV5-6 and TRBJ1-5): DAGVTQSPTHLIKTRGQQVTLRCSPKSGHDTVSWYQQALGQGPQFIFQYYEEEERQRGNFPDRFSGHQFPNYSSELNVNALLLGDSALYLCASSLDRVWQPQHFGDGTRLSIL.

This clonotype was detected only a few times. This chain joins TRBV16 and TRBJ1-5, with TRBD1 as a possible D gene (5 bases). The CDR3 covers 14 residues. Germline values: CDR1 KGHSY, CDR2 FQNENV. The V gene lost 2 bases and the J gene lost 7 bases, with 12 bases spanning the gap. DNA of the CDR3: TGTGCCAGCAGCCAAGGACAAATGGGGCAGCCCCAGCATTTT. This encodes CASSQGQMGQPQHF.

This clonotype was found a few times. The V gene is TRBV5-1, the J gene TRBJ2-3; 7 bases line up with TRBD2. This CDR3 spans 14 amino acids. Germline CDR1 reads SGHRS; CDR2 reads YFSETQ. Losses at the gene ends were 6 bases for V and 0 bases for J; bases not matched to a gene: 4. CDR3 loop: CASNRGGSTDTQYF. In nucleotides, the CDR3 is TGCGCCAGCAATAGGGGAGGGAGCACAGATACGCAGTATTTT. Full variable domain (rest looked up from reference TRBV5-1 and TRBJ2-3): KAGVTQTPRYLIKTRGQQVTLSCSPISGHRSVSWYQQTPGQGLQFLFEYFSETQRNKGNFPGRFSGRQFSNSRSEMNVSTLELGDSALYLCASNRGGSTDTQYFGPGTRLTVL.

This clonotype was seen more than once but under ten times. This rearrangement joins TRBV23-1 to TRBJ2-7; 9 bases line up with TRBD1. TRBV23-1 is given ORF status, its function remaining uncertain. V lost 6 bases, J lost 4 bases, and 19 bases stayed unmatched. CDR3 length: 18 amino acids. CDR3 coding DNA: TGCGCCAGCAGCGAGGCGGTGGGACAGGGTATTGGAGTTTACGAGCAGTACTTC. Protein sequence: CASSEAVGQGIGVYEQYF.

This clonotype showed up just a few times. The chain links TRBV2 to TRBJ2-7; 11 nucleotides agree with TRBD1. The CDR3 has 16 residues. The V gene's germline CDR1 is SNHLY and CDR2 FYNNEI. The ends lost 2 bases at V and 3 bases at J; junction bases unmatched: 6. DNA for the CDR3: TGTGCCAGCAGTGAATATCCCGGGACAGGGGGCTACGAGCAGTACTTC. This translates into CASSEYPGTGGYEQYF.

The chain is built from TRBV2 and TRBJ2-1; 7 nucleotides line up with TRBD1. V lost 6 bases, J lost 8 bases, and 7 bases stayed unmatched. The CDR3 is made up of 13 amino acids. The germline V gene encodes CDR1 SNHLY and CDR2 FYNNEI. The CDR3: CASRRDRDDEQFF. The CDR3 region has the DNA TGTGCCAGCAGAAGAGACAGGGACGATGAGCAGTTCTTC.

The chain has TRBV9 and TRBJ1-6; 7 bases align to TRBD1. There are 16 residues in the CDR3. Trimming removed 6 bases from V and 0 bases from J; junction bases left unmatched: 6. The germline V gene has CDR1 SGDLS and CDR2 YYNGEE. In nucleotides, the CDR3 is TGTGCCAGCACCGCAGGGGGAAGCTCCTATAATTCACCCCTCCACTTT. It encodes CASTAGGSSYNSPLHF. Using reference TRBV9 and TRBJ1-6 for the parts outside the CDR3, the full variable domain is DSGVTQTPKHLITATGQRVTLRCSPRSGDLSVYWYQQSLDQGLQFLIQYYNGEERAKGNILERFSAQQFPDLHSELNLSSLELGDSALYFCASTAGGSSYNSPLHFGNGTRLTVT.

The gene calls are TRBV20-1 and TRBJ2-7, with D unresolved. Trimming removed 5 bases at V and 3 bases at J, with 14 bases between. CDR1 and CDR2 from the germline V gene are DFQATT and SNEGSKA (reference sequence). The CDR3 totals 13 residues. CDR3 sequence reads: CSAQAPADYEQYV. The CDR3 nucleotides are TGCAGTGCTCAGGCCCCTGCAGACTACGAGCAGTACGTC.

This chain links TRBV12-3 or TRBV12-4 with TRBJ2-3; TRBD2 aligns across 11 bases. V dropped 4 bases and J dropped 1; count of bases not matched to a gene: 7. CDR3 length equals 17 residues. Here the CDR3 reads CASSSALAGAGTDTQYF. DNA for the CDR3: TGTGCCAGCAGTTCGGCACTAGCGGGGGCAGGCACAGATACGCAGTATTTT.

The chain is built from TRBV18 and TRBJ2-3; 7 bases fit TRBD1. The CDR3 length is 17 residues. Germline-derived CDR1 and CDR2 are KGHSH and LQKENI. After removal of 4 bases from V and 0 bases from J, the junction contained 10 bases not matched to a gene. The CDR3 protein is CASSLNRDSPSTDTQYF. The CDR3 DNA reads TGTGCCAGCTCACTCAACCGGGACAGCCCTAGCACAGATACGCAGTATTTT. The variable domain in full, completed from reference TRBV18 and TRBJ2-3, reads NAGVMQNPRHLVRRRGQEARLRCSPMKGHSHVYWYRQLPEEGLKFMVYLQKENIIDESGMPKERFSAEFPKEGPSILRIQQVVRGDSAAYFCASSLNRDSPSTDTQYFGPGTRLTVL.

This clonotype was seen a handful of times. V is TRBV6-5 and J is TRBJ1-2; no reliable D call. The CDR3 totals 15 residues. With 3 bases removed from V and 0 bases from J, the gap between germline ends came to 11 bases. The germline gives CDR1 MNHEY, CDR2 SVGAGI. The CDR3 bases are TGTGCCAGCAGTTATGGTCACGAGACTAACTATGGCTACACCTTC. Protein sequence: CASSYGHETNYGYTF.

The table lists this clonotype with a few counts. The V call is TRBV12-3 or TRBV12-4, the J call TRBJ2-5; 9 positions match TRBD1. Losses at the gene ends were 6 bases for V and 5 bases for J; bases not matched to a gene: 4. This CDR3 comprises 13 residues. The CDR3 here is CASRQGAEETQYF. The CDR3 DNA reads TGTGCCAGCAGACAGGGGGCGGAGGAGACCCAGTACTTC.

Concerning this clonotype itself: Mismatch with germline at one junction end may stem from a read error. The chain employs TRBV7-8 and TRBJ2-5; 7 nucleotides match TRBD2. The CDR3 sequence is 15 residues long. Germline V gene data show CDR1 as SGHVS and CDR2 as FQNEAQ. CDR3 sequence reads: CASSSGEGWGETQYF. Here the CDR3 DNA reads TGTGCTAGCAGCTCTGGGGAGGGGTGGGGGGAGACCCAGTACTTC.

V usage is TRBV20-1 and J usage is TRBJ2-1; 8 bases match TRBD1. V shed 3 bases and J 3 bases; nucleotides not matched to a gene: 7. Germline V gene data show CDR1 as DFQATT and CDR2 as SNEGSKA (reference sequence). This CDR3 comprises 15 residues. The CDR3 loop reads CSARTPGTGYNEQFF. The CDR3 DNA reads as TGCAGTGCTAGGACCCCCGGGACAGGCTACAATGAGCAGTTCTTC.

The V call is TRBV25-1, the J call TRBJ1-1; 10 bases align to TRBD1. The CDR3 has 15 amino acids. Germline V gene lookup returns CDR1 MGHDK and CDR2 SYGVNS. The V gene end was trimmed by 8 bases and the J gene end by 5 bases; junction bases not matched to a gene: 11. CDR3 amino acids: CASLPGTGVWTEAFF. In DNA, the CDR3 is TGTGCCAGCTTACCCGGGACAGGGGTTTGGACTGAAGCTTTCTTT.

This sequence joins TRBV7-3 and TRBJ2-1, with a tentative D call TRBD2 (6 bases). There are 15 residues in the CDR3. The V gene lost 5 bases and the J gene lost 2 bases, with 13 bases spanning the gap. CDR1 is SGHTA and CDR2 is FQGTGA in the germline V gene. In DNA, the CDR3 is TGTGCCAGCAGCCACGAGCGGGTTCCCTACAATGAGCAGTTCTTC. This codes for CASSHERVPYNEQFF.

This clonotype was seen a few times. The rearrangement joins TRBV6-5 to TRBJ2-2, with TRBD1 identical over 11 bases. Germline V gene lookup returns CDR1 MNHEY and CDR2 SVGAGI. Trimming took 2 bases from V and 9 from J; bases not matched to a gene: 5. The CDR3 consists of 15 residues. The CDR3 DNA is TGTGCCAGCAGTTACCGGGACAGGGGGACGAGGGAGCTGTTTTTT. Its translation is CASSYRDRGTRELFF.